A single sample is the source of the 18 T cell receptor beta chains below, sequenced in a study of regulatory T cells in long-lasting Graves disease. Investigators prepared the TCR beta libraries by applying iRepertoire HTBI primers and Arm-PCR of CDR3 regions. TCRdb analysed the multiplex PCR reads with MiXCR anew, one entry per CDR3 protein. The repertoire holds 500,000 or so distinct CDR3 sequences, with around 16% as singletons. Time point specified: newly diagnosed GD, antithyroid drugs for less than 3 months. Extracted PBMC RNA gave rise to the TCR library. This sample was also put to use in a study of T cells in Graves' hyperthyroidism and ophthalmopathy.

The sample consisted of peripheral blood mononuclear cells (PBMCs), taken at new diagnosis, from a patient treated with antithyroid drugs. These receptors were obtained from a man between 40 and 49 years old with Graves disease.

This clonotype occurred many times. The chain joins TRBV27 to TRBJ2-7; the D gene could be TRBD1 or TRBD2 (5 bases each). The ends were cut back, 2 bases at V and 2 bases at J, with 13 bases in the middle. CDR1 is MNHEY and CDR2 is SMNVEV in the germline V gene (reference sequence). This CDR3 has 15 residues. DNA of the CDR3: TGTGCCAGCAGTTTAAGAGGGGCCCCGACCTACGAGCAGTACTTC. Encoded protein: CASSLRGAPTYEQYF.

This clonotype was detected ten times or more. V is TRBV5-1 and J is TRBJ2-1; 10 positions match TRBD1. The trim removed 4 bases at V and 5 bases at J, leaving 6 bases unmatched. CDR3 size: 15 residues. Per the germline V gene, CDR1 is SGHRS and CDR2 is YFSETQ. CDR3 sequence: CASSKGQGLDNEQFF. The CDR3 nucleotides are TGCGCCAGCAGCAAGGGACAGGGGTTAGACAATGAGCAGTTCTTC. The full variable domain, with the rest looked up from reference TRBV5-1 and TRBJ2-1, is KAGVTQTPRYLIKTRGQQVTLSCSPISGHRSVSWYQQTPGQGLQFLFEYFSETQRNKGNFPGRFSGRQFSNSRSEMNVSTLELGDSALYLCASSKGQGLDNEQFFGPGTRLTVL.

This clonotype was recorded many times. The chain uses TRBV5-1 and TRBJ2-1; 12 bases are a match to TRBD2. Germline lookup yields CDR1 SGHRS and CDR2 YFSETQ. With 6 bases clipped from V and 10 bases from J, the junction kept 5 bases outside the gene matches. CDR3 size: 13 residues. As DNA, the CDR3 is TGCGCCAGCACCCCGACTAGCGGGAGCGAGCAGTTCTTC. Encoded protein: CASTPTSGSEQFF.

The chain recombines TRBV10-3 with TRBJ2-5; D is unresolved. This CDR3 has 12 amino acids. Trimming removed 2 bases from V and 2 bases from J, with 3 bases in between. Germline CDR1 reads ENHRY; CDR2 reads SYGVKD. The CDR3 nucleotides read TGTGCCATCAGTGAGAATCAAGAGACCCAGTACTTC. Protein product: CAISENQETQYF.

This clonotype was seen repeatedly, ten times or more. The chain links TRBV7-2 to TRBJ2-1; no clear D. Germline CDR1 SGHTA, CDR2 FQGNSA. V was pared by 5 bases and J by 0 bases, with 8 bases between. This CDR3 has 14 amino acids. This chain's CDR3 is CASSDGSSYNEQFF. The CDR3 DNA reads TGTGCCAGCAGCGACGGTAGCTCCTACAATGAGCAGTTCTTC.

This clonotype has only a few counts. The CDR3: CASSIPQGTGELFF. The CDR3 DNA is TGTGCCAGTAGTATCCCCCAGGGAACCGGGGAGCTGTTTTTT. This chain joins TRBV19 and TRBJ2-2; tentative D call: TRBD1 (5 bases). Trimming took off 3 bases at V and 5 bases at J, with 10 bases between the two ends. CDR1 is LNHDA, CDR2 SQIVND, per germline (reference sequence). The CDR3 is 14 residues long.

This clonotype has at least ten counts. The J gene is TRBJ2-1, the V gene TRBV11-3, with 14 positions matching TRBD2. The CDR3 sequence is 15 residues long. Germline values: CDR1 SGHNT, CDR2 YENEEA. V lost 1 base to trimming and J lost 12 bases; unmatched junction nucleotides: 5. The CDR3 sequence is CASSLVGTSGRRQFF. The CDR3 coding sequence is TGTGCCAGCAGCTTAGTAGGGACTAGCGGGAGAAGGCAGTTCTTC.

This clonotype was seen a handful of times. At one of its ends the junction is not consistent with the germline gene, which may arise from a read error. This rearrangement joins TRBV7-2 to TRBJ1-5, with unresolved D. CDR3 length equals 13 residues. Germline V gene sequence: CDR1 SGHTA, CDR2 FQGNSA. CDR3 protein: CAGSLMANQPQHF. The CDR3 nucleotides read TGTGCCGGCAGCCTAATGGCAAATCAGCCCCAGCATTTT.

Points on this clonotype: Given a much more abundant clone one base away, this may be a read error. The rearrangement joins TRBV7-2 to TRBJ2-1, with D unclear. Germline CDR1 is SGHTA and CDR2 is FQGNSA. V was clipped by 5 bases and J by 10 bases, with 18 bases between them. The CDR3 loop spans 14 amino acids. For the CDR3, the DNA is TGTGCCAGCAGCCCTGCAGCGAGCTCCTACGAGCAGTTCTTC. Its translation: CASSPAASSYEQFF.

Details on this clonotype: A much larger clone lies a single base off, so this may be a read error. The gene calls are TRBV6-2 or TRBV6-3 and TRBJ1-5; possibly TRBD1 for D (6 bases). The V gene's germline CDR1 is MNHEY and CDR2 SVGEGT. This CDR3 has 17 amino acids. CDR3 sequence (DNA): TGTGCCAGCAGCCTCACCACGAGGACAGCTTCAGGACAGCTCCAGCATTTT. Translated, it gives CASSLTTRTASGQLQHF.

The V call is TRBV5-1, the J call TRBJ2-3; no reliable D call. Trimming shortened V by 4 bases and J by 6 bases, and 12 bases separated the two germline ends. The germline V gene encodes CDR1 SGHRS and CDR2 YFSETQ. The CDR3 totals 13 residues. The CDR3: CASSTRLWDTQYF. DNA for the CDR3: TGCGCCAGCAGCACCAGACTTTGGGATACGCAGTATTTT.

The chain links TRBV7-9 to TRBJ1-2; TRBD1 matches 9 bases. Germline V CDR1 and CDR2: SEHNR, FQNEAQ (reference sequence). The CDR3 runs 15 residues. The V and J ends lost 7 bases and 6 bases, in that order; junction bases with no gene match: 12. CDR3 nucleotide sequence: TGTGCCAGCAAGGAGTCTTCGGGGGACAGGGATGGCTACACCTTC. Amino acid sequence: CASKESSGDRDGYTF.

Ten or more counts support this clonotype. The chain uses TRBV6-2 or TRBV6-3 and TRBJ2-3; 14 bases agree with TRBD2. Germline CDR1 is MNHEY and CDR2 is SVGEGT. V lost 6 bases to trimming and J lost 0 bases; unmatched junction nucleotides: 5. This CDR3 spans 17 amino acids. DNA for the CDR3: TGTGCCAGCAGCGGGACTAGCGGGAGAGCTAGCACAGATACGCAGTATTTT. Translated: CASSGTSGRASTDTQYF.

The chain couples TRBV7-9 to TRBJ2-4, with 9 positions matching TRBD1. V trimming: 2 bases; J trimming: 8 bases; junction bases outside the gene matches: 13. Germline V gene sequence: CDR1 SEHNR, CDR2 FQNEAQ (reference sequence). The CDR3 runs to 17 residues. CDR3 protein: CASSLTTGGPRDDIQYF. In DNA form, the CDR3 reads TGTGCCAGCAGCTTAACCACAGGGGGCCCCCGCGACGACATTCAGTACTTC.

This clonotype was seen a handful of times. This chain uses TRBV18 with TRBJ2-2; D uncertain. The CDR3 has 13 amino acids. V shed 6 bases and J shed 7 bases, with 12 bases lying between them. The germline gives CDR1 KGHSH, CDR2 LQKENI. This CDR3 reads CASSRGRGGELFF. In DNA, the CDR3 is TGTGCCAGCTCTCGAGGTCGAGGCGGGGAGCTGTTTTTT.

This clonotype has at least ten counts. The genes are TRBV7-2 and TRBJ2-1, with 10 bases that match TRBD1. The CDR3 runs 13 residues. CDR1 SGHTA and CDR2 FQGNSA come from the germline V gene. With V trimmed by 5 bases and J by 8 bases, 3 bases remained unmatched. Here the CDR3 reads CASSRDRGHEQFF. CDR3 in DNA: TGTGCCAGCAGCCGGGACAGGGGCCATGAGCAGTTCTTC.

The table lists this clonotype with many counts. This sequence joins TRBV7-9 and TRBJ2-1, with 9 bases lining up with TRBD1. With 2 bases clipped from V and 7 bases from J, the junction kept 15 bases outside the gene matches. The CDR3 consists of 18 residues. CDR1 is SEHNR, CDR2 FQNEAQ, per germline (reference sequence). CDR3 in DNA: TGTGCCAGCAGCTTACGATACCCAAAACAGGGGGCGGTGAATGAGCAGTTCTTC. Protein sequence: CASSLRYPKQGAVNEQFF.

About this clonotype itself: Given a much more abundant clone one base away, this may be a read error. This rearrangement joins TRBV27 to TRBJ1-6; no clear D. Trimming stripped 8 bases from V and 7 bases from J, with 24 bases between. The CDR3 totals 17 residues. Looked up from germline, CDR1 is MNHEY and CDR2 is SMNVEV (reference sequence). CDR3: CASGPVSPRVSNSPLHF. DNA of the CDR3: TGTGCCAGCGGTCCTGTTAGCCCGAGGGTGTCGAATTCACCCCTCCACTTT.